These 3 T cell receptor beta chains share one sample of origin, sequenced in a study of blood T cells in healthy people across ages. The use of a sample-barcoded 5' primer and a J-beta primer mix characterized a second PCR of about 7 to 12 cycles. TCRdb analysed the 5' RACE reads with MiXCR anew, one entry per CDR3 protein. The data contain around 800,000 distinct CDR3 sequences, about 47% of them singletons. Material: blood. Receptors originate from a man older than 75 in good health.

This clonotype turned up a few times. The chain recombines TRBV14 with TRBJ2-1; TRBD2 matches 14 bases. There are 18 residues in the CDR3. Germline values: CDR1 SGHDN, CDR2 FVKESK. With V trimmed by 0 bases and J by 2 bases, 3 bases remained unmatched. In nucleotides, the CDR3 is TGTGCCAGCAGCCAAGATAGGGGACTAGCGGGAGCCTACAATGAGCAGTTCTTC. Translation gives CASSQDRGLAGAYNEQFF. Variable domain in full (rest from reference TRBV14 and TRBJ2-1): EAGVTQFPSHSVIEKGQTVTLRCDPISGHDNLYWYRRVMGKEIKFLLHFVKESKQDESGMPNNRFLAERTGGTYSTLKVQPAELEDSGVYFCASSQDRGLAGAYNEQFFGPGTRLTVL.

This clonotype was observed a few times. The V call is TRBV10-3, the J call TRBJ2-4; 12 bases are a match to TRBD2. Germline V gene lookup returns CDR1 ENHRY and CDR2 SYGVKD. V trimming: 0 bases; J trimming: 5 bases; junction bases outside the gene matches: 11. The CDR3 is 19 amino acids. The CDR3 bases are TGTGCCATCAGTGAGTCGCGGCGGGCTAGCGGGAGGGGTGAAAACATTCAGTACTTC. This gives the protein CAISESRRASGRGENIQYF.

The rearrangement joins TRBV6-1 to TRBJ1-2; a possible D gene is TRBD1 (6 bases). Germline CDR1 and CDR2: MNHNS and SASEGT. CDR3 size: 14 residues. The V end lost 4 bases, the J end lost 1 base, and 10 bases lay between the germline ends. The CDR3 nucleotides are TGTGCCAGCAGTGGACAGGCCGGTAACTATGGCTACACCTTC. Translated, it gives CASSGQAGNYGYTF.